The T cell receptor (beta chain) under discussion was sequenced for a study of T-cell memory formation after mild COVID-19. For the study at large: Clusters were largely donor specific.

From 5'RACE with constant-segment primers came TCR alpha and TCR beta cDNA libraries that carried sample barcodes and UMIs. TCRdb re-analysed the 5' RACE reads in MiXCR, keeping a single row per CDR3 protein. The sample shows roughly 610,000 distinct CDR3 sequences, 15% to 20% of them seen only once. This clonotype has a handful of counts. The germline V and J ends were trimmed by 0 bases and 7 bases, with 14 bases remaining between them. CDR3 size: 15 residues. CDR1 is SGDLS and CDR2 is YYNGEE in the germline V gene. The origin of this receptor is an adult woman who had mild COVID-19 (a few samples of this study predate the infection). Cell type and time point are not known. Sequences were obtained from PBMCs or a T cell subset sorted from them (not recorded which). This chain connects TRBV9 to TRBJ2-1; D may correspond to TRBD1 or TRBD2 (7 bases each). CDR3 nucleotides: TGTGCCAGCAGCGTAGAAGGTCAGGGGGGGAATGAGCAGTTCTTC. Residues: CASSVEGQGGNEQFF.